The rows below give T cell receptor beta chains drawn from one sample of a study of glioma-infiltrating T cells. TCRdb itself ran the multiplex PCR reads through MiXCR, one entry per CDR3 protein. The profile covers approximately 190,000 distinct CDR3 sequences, with roughly a third appearing a single time and around 21% taken by the ten largest. The specimen sequenced was glioma tissue, nonneoplastic brain tissue, or PBMCs (not recorded which). The receptors come from a human donor with low-grade glioma or glioblastoma, undergoing nonglioma brain surgery, or in good health (not recorded which). The conserved cysteine and the conserved F or W are not part of the CDR3 here. Expanded clones get a size class; other rows say once, few or many, or leave the size out.

>few|TRBJ1-1|TRBV30
AWSVDYTEAF
>.|TRBJ2-3|TRBV6-2/TRBV6-3
APSQWTGTSSTDTQY
>few|TRBJ2-7|TRBV18
ASSPSGTAVSGEQY
>.|TRBJ1-3|TRBV2
ASSAGTYWDTIY
>many|TRBJ2-3|TRBV27
ASSFSNAGTDTQY
>many|TRBJ2-7|TRBV7-9
ASSLSGAEQY
>.|TRBJ2-1|TRBV7-9
ASSLAAGAGIYNEQF
>few|TRBJ2-3|TRBV19
ASSPSDSHTDTQY
>many|TRBJ2-1|TRBV28
ASSFSTPNEQF
>many|TRBJ2-3|TRBV20-1
SASALSTDTQY
>many|TRBJ2-6|TRBV20-1
SAPPTGAGANVLT
>.|TRBJ2-1|TRBV12-3/TRBV12-4
ASSSEASSYNEQF
>many|TRBJ1-1|TRBV6-1
ASTRSGSPEAF
>few|TRBJ2-5|TRBV7-3
ASSLNGGETQY
>many|TRBJ2-7|TRBV28
ASSLPQEPYEQY
>.|TRBJ1-1|TRBV18
ASSPMVTDLEAF
>many|TRBJ2-3|TRBV20-1
SASVDRGRGGTQY
>many|TRBJ2-2|TRBV15
ATSWTENTGELF